This T cell receptor (beta chain) was sequenced during a study of cytomegalovirus exposure and HLA in healthy donors. For the study at large: From around 180 million T cells, an earlier analysis saw roughly 110 million unique TCR beta sequences.

The PCR ran on 60 Vbeta and 13 Jbeta primers. Sequencing was performed with immunoSEQ multiplex PCR; in TCRdb, only in-frame clones are kept and a portion is missing. The sample shows some 200,000 clones, around 89% of them seen only once. This CDR3 has 16 residues. V was trimmed by 3 bases and J by 3 bases, leaving 15 bases between them. Germline lookup yields CDR1 SGDLS and CDR2 YYNGEE. Sequenced sample: PBMCs. The receptor's source is a woman younger than 35 in good health and CMV-seronegative. The V and J genes are TRBV9 and TRBJ2-2; TRBD1 is a possible D gene (5 bases). CDR3 in amino acids: CASSAQGLQYTGELFF. The CDR3 DNA follows: TGTGCCAGCAGCGCTCAGGGTCTTCAGTACACCGGGGAGCTGTTTTTT.